A single sample gave rise to the 25 T cell receptor beta chains below, sequenced in a study of molecular identifiers for immune sequencing clone quantification. Using its own MiXCR run on the PCR reads, TCRdb lists one record per CDR3 protein. The repertoire includes about 640,000 distinct CDR3 sequences, about 20% of them detected once, and 0.85% sits in the top ten. The sequencing input was naive CD8+ T cells from blood, with Jurkat cell RNA spiked in. Subset given: FACS-sorted CD8+CD4-CCR7+CD45RA+ naive T cells. The receptors were gathered from a human donor in good health. Some libraries in this study had Jurkat cell RNA spiked in.

This clonotype turned up a few times. The CDR3 sequence: CATNGTGGMEPQHF. The CDR3 region has the DNA TGTGCCACCAACGGGACAGGGGGTATGGAGCCCCAGCATTTT. This chain connects TRBV24-1 to TRBJ1-5; 11 bases line up with TRBD1. The CDR3 covers 14 residues. Germline trimming cut 8 bases from V and 8 bases from J; bases unmatched to any gene: 7. Germline V lookup: CDR1 KGHDR, CDR2 SFDVKD.

Worth noting for this clonotype: This may arise from a read error, as a much more abundant clone is one base away. The rearrangement links TRBV20-1 to TRBJ2-7; either TRBD1 or TRBD2 may supply D (5 bases each). This CDR3 region has 15 residues. CDR1 DFQATT and CDR2 SNEGSKA come from the germline V gene (reference sequence). Trimming left V 3 bases short and J 3 bases short, with 18 bases between. CDR3 loop: CSARGVGDRVYEQYF. The CDR3 coding sequence is TGCAGTGCTAGGGGGGTGGGGGACCGAGTCTACGAGCAGTACTTC.

This clonotype has ten or more counts. The V call is TRBV10-1, the J call TRBJ2-5, with 8 bases identical to TRBD2. This CDR3 has 13 residues. V lost 2 bases to trimming and J lost 5 bases; unmatched junction nucleotides: 1. Germline lookup yields CDR1 WNHNN and CDR2 SYGVQD (reference sequence). The CDR3 region is CASSEASGETQYF. The CDR3 DNA follows: TGCGCCAGCAGTGAGGCTAGCGGGGAGACCCAGTACTTC.

There are many counts of this clonotype. The chain employs TRBV10-3 and TRBJ1-6; D gene ambiguous. The germline V gene has CDR1 ENHRY and CDR2 SYGVKD. This CDR3 is 19 amino acids long. The V and J ends lost 0 bases and 0 bases respectively, with 15 bases between them. DNA of the CDR3: TGTGCCATCAGTGAGTCGAGGCAGGACCAAAGCTCCTATAATTCACCCCTCCACTTT. Its translation is CAISESRQDQSSYNSPLHF.

On this clonotype: A much larger clone is a single base away; this may be a read error. This likely comes from a read error, as the CDR3 has no conserved phenylalanine or tryptophan at its end. The chain joins TRBV27 to TRBJ2-7; no clear D gene. The CDR3 runs 13 residues. The ends were cut back, 5 bases at V and 3 bases at J, with 11 bases in the middle. Germline V gene sequence: CDR1 MNHEY, CDR2 SMNVEV (reference sequence). The CDR3 DNA follows: TGTGCCAGCAGTCTCCAAGCCCACTACGAGCAGTACCTC. Encoded protein: CASSLQAHYEQYL.

This clonotype was detected many times. V and J are TRBV7-3 and TRBJ1-1, with D possibly being TRBD1 (6 bases). Germline values: CDR1 SGHTA, CDR2 FQGTGA. The CDR3 covers 15 residues. The ends were cut back, 3 bases at V and 1 base at J, with 12 bases in the middle. The CDR3 region has the DNA TGTGCCAGCAGCTTCACGGGGGGCTCGAACACTGAAGCTTTCTTT. Amino acids: CASSFTGGSNTEAFF.

This clonotype was observed a few times. The chain combines TRBV7-8 with TRBJ1-5, with 7 bases matching TRBD1. The V gene end was trimmed by 0 bases and the J gene end by 2 bases; junction bases not matched to a gene: 10. The CDR3 consists of 18 residues. The germline CDR1 and CDR2 sequences are SGHVS and FQNEAQ. In DNA form, the CDR3 reads TGTGCCAGCAGCTTAGCTTGGGGGGACAGCGCGGGCAATCAGCCCCAGCATTTT. Its translation: CASSLAWGDSAGNQPQHF.

This clonotype has at least ten counts. The chain employs TRBV11-2 and TRBJ2-5; D is possibly TRBD1 (6 bases). V dropped 4 bases and J dropped 5 bases, with 14 bases sitting between them. The V gene's germline CDR1 is SGHAT and CDR2 FQNNGV. The CDR3 loop spans 14 amino acids. CDR3 sequence (DNA): TGTGCCAGCAGCTACCTGACAGGCAAGGAGACCCAGTACTTC. Encoded protein: CASSYLTGKETQYF.

The sample holds many counts of this clonotype. V gene TRBV13 combines with J gene TRBJ2-3; D is uncertain. The length of the CDR3 is 15 residues. The germline V gene encodes CDR1 PRHDT and CDR2 FYEKMQ (reference sequence). V was pared by 5 bases and J by 6 bases, with 18 bases between. CDR3 coding DNA: TGTGCCAGCAGCAGAAGGCAGCGAGTGGCGGATACGCAGTATTTT. It is translated as CASSRRQRVADTQYF.

At least ten counts were recorded for this clonotype. The rearrangement links TRBV7-2 to TRBJ2-3, with D maybe TRBD1 (5 bases). The CDR3 length is 17 residues. Trimming stripped 5 bases from V and 6 bases from J, with 24 bases between. Germline V gene sequence: CDR1 SGHTA, CDR2 FQGNSA. The CDR3 spells CASSPSDRRLIWDTQYF. CDR3 DNA sequence: TGTGCCAGCAGCCCATCAGACAGACGCCTAATTTGGGATACGCAGTATTTT.

This clonotype was seen repeatedly, ten times or more. The J gene is TRBJ2-1, the V gene TRBV7-2, with TRBD2 identical over 14 bases. The ends lost 5 bases at V and 8 bases at J; junction bases unmatched: 11. The CDR3 covers 17 residues. Germline CDR1 reads SGHTA; CDR2 reads FQGNSA. The CDR3 nucleotides read TGTGCCAGCAGCCCGGGACTAGCGGGAGAGTTAACCCATGAGCAGTTCTTC. Translated: CASSPGLAGELTHEQFF.

Remarks on this clonotype: Given the absence of the conserved phenylalanine or tryptophan at the CDR3 end, a read error is likely. The V and J genes are TRBV6-5 and TRBJ1-1, with D hard to call. Germline V gene data show CDR1 as MNHEY and CDR2 as SVGAGI. The CDR3 is 14 amino acids. V was cut by 8 bases and J by 0 bases, with 13 bases left in between. This CDR3 reads CASGLTELNTEAFS. CDR3 DNA sequence: TGTGCCAGCGGGTTAACAGAGTTGAACACTGAAGCTTTCTCT.

This clonotype was detected ten times or more. CDR3: CASSYSRSSSTDTQYF. The DNA of the CDR3 is TGTGCCAGCAGCTATTCACGCAGCTCTAGCACAGATACGCAGTATTTT. The rearrangement links TRBV7-8 to TRBJ2-3; no clear D. CDR1 is SGHVS, CDR2 FQNEAQ, per germline. CDR3 length: 16 amino acids. Trimming cost V 4 bases and J 0 bases, with 14 bases left between them.

In its sample, this clonotype was seen many times. The chain links TRBV20-1 to TRBJ2-7; D perhaps matches TRBD2 (5 bases). V lost 3 bases and J 0 bases, leaving 12 bases between the germline ends. CDR1 and CDR2 (germline): DFQATT, SNEGSKA (reference sequence). This CDR3 is built from 14 residues. CDR3 sequence (DNA): TGCAGTGCTAGGGACTCCTTTTTCTCCTACGAGCAGTACTTC. Its translation is CSARDSFFSYEQYF.

The rearrangement joins TRBV28 to TRBJ2-2; 7 bases are a match to TRBD1. CDR3 length: 15 residues. The germline V gene has CDR1 MDHEN and CDR2 SYDVKM. Unmatched junction bases numbered 5, after V lost 3 bases and J lost 4 bases. CDR3 in amino acids: CASSFRGPSTGELFF. Here the CDR3 DNA reads TGTGCCAGCAGTTTTAGGGGGCCAAGCACCGGGGAGCTGTTTTTT.

This clonotype was counted many times. The chain employs TRBV5-5 and TRBJ2-7, with D possibly matching TRBD1 (6 bases). This CDR3 spans 14 amino acids. Germline V gene lookup returns CDR1 SGHKS and CDR2 YYEKEE (reference sequence). V lost 0 bases, J lost 7 bases, and 14 bases lay in between. DNA of the CDR3: TGTGCCAGCAGCTTGGCCAGGGGAGTGGAAGAGCAGTACTTC. This gives the protein CASSLARGVEEQYF.

A few counts support this clonotype. J is TRBJ2-2 and V is TRBV5-1, with D perhaps matching TRBD1 (6 bases). Trimming removed 3 bases at V and 5 bases at J, with 8 bases between. Germline values: CDR1 SGHRS, CDR2 YFSETQ. This CDR3 comprises 13 residues. The CDR3 spells CASSWDTTGELFF. For the CDR3, the DNA is TGCGCCAGCAGCTGGGACACGACCGGGGAGCTGTTTTTT.

There are many counts of this clonotype. This sequence joins TRBV9 and TRBJ1-1; the match to TRBD1 covers 8 bases. Germline assignment: CDR1 SGDLS and CDR2 YYNGEE. CDR3 length: 14 residues. V trimming: 5 bases; J trimming: 0 bases; junction bases outside the gene matches: 3. This CDR3 reads CASSEDRVNTEAFF. CDR3 in DNA: TGTGCCAGCAGTGAGGACAGGGTGAACACTGAAGCTTTCTTT. The complete variable domain, with remaining parts taken from reference TRBV9 and TRBJ1-1, reads DSGVTQTPKHLITATGQRVTLRCSPRSGDLSVYWYQQSLDQGLQFLIQYYNGEERAKGNILERFSAQQFPDLHSELNLSSLELGDSALYFCASSEDRVNTEAFFGQGTRLTVV.

The CDR3 nucleotides read TGTGCCAGCAGCCACCCAGGGGTTTTGAGGACTGAAGCTTTCTTT. Amino acid sequence: CASSHPGVLRTEAFF. The rearrangement joins TRBV7-9 to TRBJ1-1; a possible D gene is TRBD1 (6 bases). Germline CDR1 SEHNR, CDR2 FQNEAQ (reference sequence). The CDR3 is 15 amino acids. The V gene lost 5 bases and the J gene lost 5 bases, with 18 bases spanning the gap.

The chain has TRBV4-1 and TRBJ2-7, with 7 bases aligning to TRBD1. The CDR3 is made up of 17 amino acids. V was clipped by 2 bases and J by 4 bases; unmatched bases: 14. The germline gives CDR1 MGHRA, CDR2 YSYEKL. Here the CDR3 reads CASSQKLTDRVVYEQYF. Here the CDR3 DNA reads TGCGCCAGCAGCCAAAAATTGACCGACAGGGTGGTTTACGAGCAGTACTTC.

The sample holds many counts of this clonotype. The chain recombines TRBV9 with TRBJ1-1, with TRBD1 as a possible D gene (6 bases). Trimming pared 4 bases from V and 5 bases from J, leaving 21 bases between. The CDR3 is 16 amino acids. Germline lookup yields CDR1 SGDLS and CDR2 YYNGEE. The CDR3 DNA reads TGTGCCAGCAGCCATCAGGTCCCCGGGAGGGGGACTGAAGCTTTCTTT. Its protein is CASSHQVPGRGTEAFF.

This clonotype occurred many times. In DNA form, the CDR3 reads TGTGCCAGCAGTTACCCCCAGAGGAACACCGGGGAGCTGTTTTTT. Residues: CASSYPQRNTGELFF. V is TRBV6-2 or TRBV6-3 and J is TRBJ2-2, with D unresolved. The germline CDR1 and CDR2 sequences are MNHEY and SVGEGT. The CDR3 contains 15 residues. Trimming removed 2 bases from V and 1 base from J, with 8 bases in between.

This clonotype was counted between two and nine times. A much more abundant neighbour one base away suggests this may be a read error. V gene TRBV4-1 combines with J gene TRBJ1-5; 9 bases are a match to TRBD1. CDR1 and CDR2 (germline): MGHRA, YSYEKL. The CDR3 covers 15 residues. Trimming took 4 bases from V and 4 from J; bases not matched to a gene: 5. The CDR3 DNA sequence: TGCGCCAGCAGCCCAGGACAGGGGACGAATCAGCCCCAGCATTTT. Translation gives CASSPGQGTNQPQHF.

This clonotype was found many times. The J gene is TRBJ2-7, the V gene TRBV23-1, with 9 bases lining up with TRBD1. TRBV23-1 counts as an open reading frame of uncertain function. The CDR3 is 19 residues long. The V segment lost 4 bases and the J segment 2 bases; nucleotides outside the gene matches: 18. DNA of the CDR3: TGCGCCAGCAGTCGCCCCCACCCGCAAAAGGACAGGGGAGCCTACGAGCAGTACTTC. Translation: CASSRPHPQKDRGAYEQYF.

This clonotype has a count of ten or more. The rearrangement uses TRBV13 and TRBJ2-3, with 10 nucleotides matching TRBD2. Trimming took 5 bases from V and 8 from J; bases not matched to a gene: 13. This CDR3 contains 16 residues. The germline V gene has CDR1 PRHDT and CDR2 FYEKMQ (reference sequence). CDR3 sequence (DNA): TGTGCCAGCAGCCTTAAGGGACTAGCGAATTCGGGTACGCAGTATTTT. The encoded protein is CASSLKGLANSGTQYF.